The source of this TCR beta chain is a study of blood T cell repertoires in COVID-19. Across the study: The United States, Italy and Spain were the sources of the acute and convalescent COVID-19 samples. Sources were T cells, B-cell-depleted T cells, or PBMCs; the material itself was cDNA or gDNA.

The trim removed 6 bases at V and 5 bases at J, leaving 1 base unmatched. Germline V gene data show CDR1 as ENHRY and CDR2 as SYGVKD. The CDR3 covers 14 residues. This clone was found a few times. Original handling: Cell counts per sample came from amplifying reference gene primers. TCRdb keeps only in-frame clones here, not all; method: immunoSEQ multiplex PCR. V, J and clone size are taken as reported in that table, and D and trimming were inferred from the DNA itself. The sample gives about 150,000 clones, approximately 78% of which show up once; 13% to 15% is in the top ten. The chain couples TRBV10-3 to TRBJ2-1; TRBD2 agrees at 13 bases. The receptor was derived from a human donor with acute or convalescent COVID-19. The donor label of this sample is uncertain. The sequenced sample was peripheral blood. The DNA for the CDR3 is TGTGCCATCAGCGGGACTAGCGGGGACAATGAGCAGTTCTTC. Translating it yields CAISGTSGDNEQFF.